This TCR beta chain was captured by sequencing in a study of blood T cells in healthy people across ages (dated by TCRdb to about 2015). About the study as a whole: In model experiments, template switching captured about one uniquely barcoded TCR beta cDNA molecule for every two T cells. To track age-related changes in TCR beta repertoire diversity, the study relied on deep sequencing normalized with unique cDNA molecular identifiers. Four age groups were formed from the donors: young (average about 16 years), middle-aged (approximately 40), aged (under 70) and long-lived (more than 75). Donors of different ages were randomly distributed across sequencing lanes to avoid experimental bias. Using the same blood draw, the study looked at two additional independent replicas of 1 million unique cDNA reads for two donors, one aged 18 to 30 and the other aged 80 or older. What the research found in general, with its limitations: The CMV infection status of donors was not known, potentially confounding age-related changes in expanded clonotypes. As age increased, observed TCR beta diversity per million T cells dropped in a roughly linear way, and a significant reduction was already evident by age about 36. Bulk unsorted PBMC profiling prevented conclusive comparison of naive and antigen-experienced compartments. The long-lived group showed more naive CD4+ T cells, fewer expanded clones and increased TCR diversity than the aged group, suggesting age selection. The percentage of naive T cells measured by flow cytometry correlated strongly with observed TCR beta diversity. Estimates of total diversity from one million sequenced T cells were regarded as lower bounds and underestimates.

A note on this clonotype: Its specific antigen is unknown. Base qualities are not provided; no much larger clone lies one nucleotide away.

Library preparation used 5' RACE. The second PCR ran for roughly 7 to 12 cycles and used a J-beta primer mix along with a sample-barcoded 5' primer. Each TCR beta cDNA molecule received a unique molecular identifier from a template-switch 5' adaptor carrying 12 random nucleotides. At least 2.5 million CDR3-containing paired-end reads were obtained from each sample. First-strand cDNA synthesis was performed from all RNA using the Mint cDNA synthesis kit, with priming by a TRBC-specific oligonucleotide. Following uracil-DNA glycosylase treatment, all cDNA underwent a first 18-cycle PCR with the universal primers M1SS and BC2_uni_R. Per the original workflow: Each sample was normalized by randomly selecting 1 million high-quality reads, each carrying a distinct molecular identifier. Reads sharing molecular identifiers were discarded rather than binned into consensus sequences. MiTCR, with a Q25 quality threshold and the strictest error-elimination algorithm, was used for CDR3 identification, clonotype clustering and error correction. A nonparametric unseen species model with Euler transformation was used to estimate a lower bound on total TCR beta diversity. Through fastp at Q25 and MiXCR, TCRdb rebuilt clones from the public reads, retaining in-frame beta chains. Each record represents a unique CDR3 protein, reported with the most common genes and DNA among its rows. The authors' filters were not applied to this entry. This sample comprises approximately 2,000,000 distinct CDR3 sequences, around 40% of them detected only once. The ten largest account for under 25% of the sample.

Donors were around 37 systemically healthy Caucasian individuals from Russia aged about 6 to 100 years. Approximately 9.7 milliliters of peripheral blood were drawn from each donor into EDTA-treated Vacutainer tubes. PBMCs were isolated by Ficoll-Paque density-gradient centrifugation, with at least 6 million obtained per sample. Total RNA, at least 6 micrograms per sample, was extracted from PBMCs with Trizol reagent. Naive CD45RAhigh/CD27high T cell percentages were measured by flow cytometry on a PBMC aliquot from every donor. Sequenced material: blood. The origin of this receptor is a human donor in good health.

Here is the DNA: TGTGCCAGCAGCCAAGATACTAGCAGGGGGGCAACAGATACGCAGTATTTT. Its protein is CASSQDTSRGATDTQYF. This sequence uses TRBV3-1 and TRBJ2-3, and perhaps TRBD1 as D gene, on 7 matching bases. Spanning cysteine to phenylalanine, the CDR3 consists of 17 amino acids. Kept here is only the CDR3 DNA, which spans 51 bases and is read in frame from base 1. CDR1 and CDR2 are read off the germline V gene (reference sequence) as LGHDT and YNNKEL. The trim is 0 bases for V and 3 bases for J, with a gap of 16 bases between the germline ends.